This entry features one T cell receptor beta chain sequence. What it recognizes is unknown. The data are from a study of OX40 agonist ivuxolimab in advanced cancers. Study-level information: The drug used for patients, ivuxolimab, was an agonistic anti-OX40 (CD134) antibody. Study-level results: Some patients without response likewise showed low normalized clonal expansion. Antigen specificity was not determined for the expanded peripheral T cells.

V dropped 6 bases and J dropped 7 bases, with 15 bases sitting between them. This CDR3 spans 12 amino acids. Germline V gives CDR1 SQVTM, CDR2 ANQGSEA. The table came from immunoSEQ multiplex PCR; TCRdb's copy has only in-frame clones and leaves some out. The sample carries 13,000 or so clones, roughly two thirds recorded once. The V and J genes are TRBV29-1 and TRBJ1-1; the D gene is possibly TRBD1 (6 bases). The sequence was collected from an adult with an advanced solid tumor such as melanoma, head and neck, liver or kidney cancer. Sequenced here: CD4+ or CD8+ T cells sorted from blood, sampled in a trial of the OX40 agonist ivuxolimab. As DNA, the CDR3 is TGCAGCGTGTCGGCAGGGGAGAATGAAGCTTTCTTT. Amino acid sequence: CSVSAGENEAFF.